A single sample is the source of the 2 T cell receptor beta chains below, sequenced in a study of blood T cells in healthy people across ages. Combining a sample-barcoded 5' primer with a J-beta primer mix, a second PCR ran for roughly 6 to 11 cycles. One entry per CDR3 protein, called by TCRdb with MiXCR from the 5' RACE reads. The sample comprises roughly 1,500,000 distinct CDR3 sequences, almost 35% of which are singletons, and around 11% rests with the top ten. Sequenced material: blood. The receptors originated from a woman in her 30s in good health.

J is TRBJ2-2 and V is TRBV7-2; TRBD1 agrees at 9 bases. Trimming removed 4 bases from V and 4 bases from J; junction bases left unmatched: 4. The CDR3 has 15 residues. Germline CDR1 SGHTA, CDR2 FQGNSA. CDR3: CASSSTGGTTGELFF. CDR3 in DNA: TGTGCCAGCAGCTCGACAGGGGGGACCACCGGGGAGCTGTTTTTT.

This rearrangement joins TRBV6-1 to TRBJ1-5, with D tentatively TRBD1 (6 bases). This CDR3 is 15 amino acids long. V was clipped by 5 bases and J by 4 bases, with 15 bases between them. Germline V gives CDR1 MNHNS, CDR2 SASEGT. The chain's CDR3 is CASSMQGYGNQPQHF. Here the CDR3 DNA reads TGTGCCAGCAGTATGCAGGGGTATGGAAATCAGCCCCAGCATTTT.